The 25 T cell receptor beta chains reported below all come from one sample, sequenced in a study of blood T cell repertoires in COVID-19. Profiled with immunoSEQ multiplex PCR; TCRdb holds only in-frame clones, not every one. The data show 100,000 or so clones, 86% seen once. Source material: PBMCs or T cells enriched from blood (not recorded which). The source is a woman aged 50 to 65 who had recovered from COVID-19.

The chain combines TRBV5-1 with TRBJ2-5; 7 bases match TRBD1. CDR1 and CDR2 (germline): SGHRS, YFSETQ. The CDR3 sequence is 15 residues long. V lost 0 bases, J lost 2 bases, and 4 bases stayed unmatched. CDR3 DNA: TGCGCCAGCAGCTTGGCGGGGACAGTACAAGAGACCCAGTACTTC. Amino acids: CASSLAGTVQETQYF.

The genes are TRBV5-1 and TRBJ1-1; TRBD1 aligns across 9 bases. CDR1 SGHRS and CDR2 YFSETQ come from the germline V gene. The CDR3 sequence is 15 residues long. V lost 0 bases, J lost 5 bases, and 5 bases stayed unmatched. In nucleotides, the CDR3 is TGCGCCAGCAGCTTGGCGGGACAGGGTGCAACTGAAGCTTTCTTT. This sequence encodes CASSLAGQGATEAFF. Complete variable domain (other parts from reference TRBV5-1 and TRBJ1-1): KAGVTQTPRYLIKTRGQQVTLSCSPISGHRSVSWYQQTPGQGLQFLFEYFSETQRNKGNFPGRFSGRQFSNSRSEMNVSTLELGDSALYLCASSLAGQGATEAFFGQGTRLTVV.

V usage is TRBV5-1 and J usage is TRBJ1-1; TRBD1 matches at 12 bases. The V gene's germline CDR1 is SGHRS and CDR2 YFSETQ. Trimming cost V 6 bases and J 7 bases; bases outside gene matches: 7. This CDR3 region has 14 residues. This chain's CDR3 is CASKGGTGGVEAFF. As DNA, the CDR3 is TGCGCCAGCAAAGGAGGGACAGGGGGCGTTGAAGCTTTCTTT.

The V call is TRBV28, the J call TRBJ2-7, with TRBD1 identical over 9 bases. V shed 2 bases and J 6 bases; nucleotides not matched to a gene: 8. This CDR3 has 15 residues. Germline assignment: CDR1 MDHEN and CDR2 SYDVKM. CDR3 amino acids: CASSLPGQGRPEQYF. Written as DNA, the CDR3 is TGTGCCAGCAGTTTACCGGGACAGGGTCGTCCCGAGCAGTACTTC.

The chain employs TRBV7-2 and TRBJ1-5; D is possibly TRBD1 (5 bases). V was clipped by 3 bases and J by 2 bases, with 8 bases between them. The CDR3 has 14 amino acids. CDR1 and CDR2 (germline): SGHTA, FQGNSA. CDR3 amino acids: CASSLQGGNQPQHF. CDR3 sequence (DNA): TGTGCCAGCAGCTTGCAGGGTGGCAATCAGCCCCAGCATTTT. The complete variable domain, with remaining parts taken from reference TRBV7-2 and TRBJ1-5, reads GAGVSQSPSNKVTEKGKDVELRCDPISGHTALYWYRQSLGQGLEFLIYFQGNSAPDKSGLPSDRFSAERTGGSVSTLTIQRTQQEDSAVYLCASSLQGGNQPQHFGDGTRLSIL.

Written as DNA, the CDR3 is TGTGCCAGCAGCTTCGGTGGGGCGTCGGGTACTGAAAAACTGTTTTTT. Translated: CASSFGGASGTEKLFF. The chain combines TRBV5-4 with TRBJ1-4, with D possibly TRBD1 on 5 matching bases. The CDR3 spans 16 residues. V was shortened by 2 bases and J by 7 bases, with 18 bases between the two germline ends. The germline V gene encodes CDR1 SGHNT and CDR2 YYREEE (reference sequence).

This clone is medium-sized within its sample. The genes are TRBV19 and TRBJ2-3, with D uncertain. CDR1 and CDR2 from the germline V gene are LNHDA and SQIVND (reference sequence). With 4 bases removed from V and 1 base from J, the gap between germline ends came to 6 bases. The CDR3 contains 13 residues. The CDR3 DNA reads TGTGCCAGTAGTAGTACAGGCACAGATACGCAGTATTTT. This translates into CASSSTGTDTQYF.

The chain combines TRBV7-6 with TRBJ2-1; D possibly corresponds to TRBD2 (7 bases). The CDR3 has 15 amino acids. Per germline, CDR1 SGHVS and CDR2 FNYEAQ. V lost 1 base, J lost 5 bases, and 12 bases lay in between. Here the CDR3 DNA reads TGTGCCAGCAGCTTAGTCGGGGGGCCCCACAATGAGCAGTTCTTC. Its protein product is CASSLVGGPHNEQFF.

The rearrangement uses TRBV29-1 and TRBJ2-7, with 8 bases aligning to TRBD1. V shed 8 bases and J 1 base; nucleotides not matched to a gene: 7. The CDR3 is made up of 13 amino acids. Germline CDR1 and CDR2: SQVTM and ANQGSEA. The CDR3 is CSTSTGASYEQYF. The CDR3 region has the DNA TGCAGCACATCGACAGGGGCTTCCTACGAGCAGTACTTC.

The chain combines TRBV28 with TRBJ1-6, with a possible D match to TRBD1 (5 bases). Germline V gene data show CDR1 as MDHEN and CDR2 as SYDVKM. The V end lost 7 bases, the J end lost 2 bases, and 12 bases lay between the germline ends. The CDR3 is 15 amino acids. This CDR3 reads CASIKDRAYNSPLHF. CDR3 nucleotides: TGTGCCAGCATTAAAGACAGAGCCTATAATTCACCCCTCCACTTT.

This clone was counted between two and nine times. The gene calls are TRBV3-1 (or the pseudogene TRBV3-2) and TRBJ2-7, with TRBD2 matching 7 bases. Trimming removed 3 bases from V and 3 bases from J; junction bases left unmatched: 8. Germline V lookup: CDR1 LGHDT, CDR2 YNNKEL (reference sequence). The CDR3 extends over 15 amino acids. The CDR3 DNA is TGTGCCAGCAGCCAGAGCGGGATCCCTTTCTACGAGCAGTACTTC. As protein: CASSQSGIPFYEQYF.

This rearrangement joins TRBV7-9 to TRBJ1-1; maybe TRBD1 (5 bases). The germline V and J ends were trimmed by 5 bases and 1 base, with 17 bases remaining between them. CDR3 length equals 16 residues. The germline V gene encodes CDR1 SEHNR and CDR2 FQNEAQ (reference sequence). CDR3 DNA sequence: TGTGCCAGCAGCCCTCCCTGGGCAGGGAAGAACACTGAAGCTTTCTTT. Protein product: CASSPPWAGKNTEAFF. Using reference TRBV7-9 and TRBJ1-1 for the parts outside the CDR3, the full variable domain is DTGVSQNPRHKITKRGQNVTFRCDPISEHNRLYWYRQTLGQGPEFLTYFQNEAQLEKSRLLSDRFSAERPKGSFSTLEIQRTEQGDSAMYLCASSPPWAGKNTEAFFGQGTRLTVV.

The chain uses TRBV6-5 and TRBJ2-7, with TRBD2 identical over 8 bases. There are 14 residues in the CDR3. CDR1 is MNHEY and CDR2 is SVGAGI in the germline V gene. The V and J ends lost 6 bases and 5 bases, in that order; junction bases with no gene match: 9. In nucleotides, the CDR3 is TGTGCCAGCAGGTTAGCGGGATTGACCCACGAGCAGTACTTC. It translates to CASRLAGLTHEQYF.

This clone came up a few times. The rearrangement joins TRBV5-4 to TRBJ1-4; 12 bases are shared with TRBD1. Trimming took 5 bases from V and 7 from J; bases not matched to a gene: 6. Germline V gene sequence: CDR1 SGHNT, CDR2 YYREEE (reference sequence). This CDR3 is 15 amino acids long. CDR3 in DNA: TGTGCCAGCAGTTGGGGACAGGGGGCCGGTGAAAAACTGTTTTTT. Its protein product is CASSWGQGAGEKLFF.

V and J are TRBV15 and TRBJ1-2, with 9 bases that match TRBD1. V dropped 3 bases and J dropped 4; count of bases not matched to a gene: 6. The V gene's germline CDR1 is LNHNV and CDR2 YYDKDF (reference sequence). This CDR3 is built from 15 residues. The CDR3 nucleotides are TGTGCCACCAGCAGGGGGACAGGGTGGGGCTATGGCTACACCTTC. Translation gives CATSRGTGWGYGYTF.

This rearrangement joins TRBV19 to TRBJ1-5, with TRBD1 as a possible D gene (6 bases). CDR1 is LNHDA, CDR2 SQIVND, per germline (reference sequence). V was trimmed by 6 bases and J by 0 bases, leaving 18 bases between them. The CDR3 consists of 17 residues. This CDR3 reads CASSPGASLHSNQPQHF. DNA for the CDR3: TGTGCCAGTAGCCCAGGGGCCTCACTACATAGCAATCAGCCCCAGCATTTT.

This clone appeared a single time. The chain combines TRBV4-1 with TRBJ1-1, with 8 bases identical to TRBD1. The CDR3 loop spans 15 amino acids. The V and J ends lost 1 base and 4 bases, in that order; junction bases with no gene match: 5. CDR1 and CDR2 (germline): MGHRA, YSYEKL. In DNA, the CDR3 is TGCGCCAGCAGCCAAGTCAGGGGGCTTGCCACTGAAGCTTTCTTT. Translated: CASSQVRGLATEAFF.

This clone was found once. This rearrangement joins TRBV12-5 to TRBJ2-1; D is undetermined. Trimming took 6 bases from V and 3 from J, leaving 15 bases between them. CDR1 LGHNT and CDR2 FRNRAP come from the germline V gene. The CDR3 runs 15 residues. The CDR3 region is CASGNGPVSYNEQFF. CDR3 DNA: TGTGCTAGTGGAAACGGTCCGGTTAGCTACAATGAGCAGTTCTTC.

The chain employs TRBV2 and TRBJ2-7; no clear D gene. This CDR3 is 12 amino acids long. In germline, CDR1 is SNHLY, CDR2 FYNNEI. V lost 6 bases and J lost 4, with 10 bases in between. The CDR3 DNA reads TGTGCCAGCAGCCAACTGCCTTACGAGCAGTACTTC. Translation: CASSQLPYEQYF.

V is TRBV4-1 and J is TRBJ1-5, with TRBD1 identical over 8 bases. This CDR3 is built from 17 residues. J gave up 1 base and V 1 base, and 6 bases lay outside the gene matches. Looked up from germline, CDR1 is MGHRA and CDR2 is YSYEKL. The CDR3 spells CASSQGTGLGSNQPQHF. The CDR3 region has the DNA TGCGCCAGCAGCCAAGGGACAGGGTTAGGGAGCAATCAGCCCCAGCATTTT.

The chain recombines TRBV28 with TRBJ1-1; no clear D gene. With 3 bases removed from V and 5 bases from J, the gap between germline ends came to 10 bases. In germline, CDR1 is MDHEN, CDR2 SYDVKM. There are 13 residues in the CDR3. CDR3 protein: CASSFRGKTEAFF. Written as DNA, the CDR3 is TGTGCCAGCAGTTTTAGAGGGAAGACTGAAGCTTTCTTT.

This clone was detected only a few times. The rearrangement uses TRBV5-6 and TRBJ2-3; D uncertain. V shed 3 bases and J shed 4 bases, with 9 bases lying between them. The CDR3 has 13 amino acids. The germline V gene has CDR1 SGHDT and CDR2 YYEEEE. CDR3 protein: CASSSGFADTQYF. The CDR3 DNA reads TGTGCCAGCAGCTCCGGGTTCGCAGATACGCAGTATTTT.

This chain connects TRBV6-1 to TRBJ1-5; 7 nucleotides agree with TRBD1. Germline V gene data show CDR1 as MNHNS and CDR2 as SASEGT. With V trimmed by 4 bases and J by 0 bases, 6 bases remained unmatched. The CDR3 has 16 amino acids. DNA for the CDR3: TGTGCCAGCAGTGCCGGGACAGCATATAGCAATCAGCCCCAGCATTTT. Protein product: CASSAGTAYSNQPQHF.

This clone was counted only a few times. The genes are TRBV24-1 and TRBJ1-1; the D gene is possibly TRBD1 (5 bases). Between the trimmed V and J ends, which lost 4 bases and 1 base, there was a span of 9 bases. Germline-derived CDR1 and CDR2 are KGHDR and SFDVKD. This CDR3 comprises 14 residues. The CDR3 region has the DNA TGTGCCACCAGTGAGTCTAGGGGGAACACTGAAGCTTTCTTT. Its translation: CATSESRGNTEAFF.

The chain employs TRBV2 and TRBJ2-2; a possible D gene is TRBD1 (8 bases). CDR3 length: 14 amino acids. In germline, CDR1 is SNHLY, CDR2 FYNNEI. Trimming took off 6 bases at V and 6 bases at J, with 14 bases between the two ends. The CDR3 is CASRTGGGPGELFF. CDR3 DNA sequence: TGTGCCAGCAGAACAGGGGGGGGCCCCGGGGAGCTGTTTTTT.